The clone carrying this T cell receptor (beta chain) was seen repeatedly, ten times or more. The sample comes from a study of T cells in Graves' hyperthyroidism and ophthalmopathy. For the study at large: Before any treatment, at initial diagnosis, peripheral blood was collected.

Uncontrolled infection, other autoimmune disease, pregnancy or lactation excluded patients. The CDR3 regions of TCR beta were amplified from RNA transcripts. A first-round RT-PCR of the TCR CDR3 used the HTBI primer set. TCRdb used MiXCR to reprocess the multiplex PCR reads, holding one entry per CDR3 protein. The sample has fewer than 600,000 distinct CDR3 sequences; 13% to 15% are singletons. The germline V gene has CDR1 MDHEN and CDR2 SYDVKM. Between the trimmed V and J ends, which lost 2 bases and 6 bases, there was a span of 14 bases. This CDR3 has 16 residues. The rearrangement uses TRBV28 and TRBJ1-6; unclear D gene. Sequenced input: blood. The receptor was isolated from a woman aged 35 to 49 with Graves' hyperthyroidism. CDR3 sequence: CASSLPTPGGNSPLHF. Written as DNA, the CDR3 is TGTGCCAGCAGTTTACCCACCCCCGGAGGTAATTCACCCCTCCACTTT.